This T cell receptor beta chain comes out of a study of identical twins. This clonotype was counted only a few times. Trimming cost V 5 bases and J 5 bases, with 9 bases left between them. The CDR3 length is 13 residues. The V gene's germline CDR1 is LNHDA and CDR2 SQIVND (reference sequence). A universal primer site came from template switching; cDNA carried unique molecular identifiers. From the 5' RACE reads, TCRdb called clonotypes with MiXCR, one entry per CDR3 protein. The table records about 220,000 distinct CDR3 sequences, more than 6.5% of them present only once. These data also formed part of another study, on yellow fever vaccine responses in identical twins.

This clonotype was obtained from a woman younger than 30 in good health. The sequenced sample consisted of memory (CD45RO+) T cells sorted from blood. The chain links TRBV19 to TRBJ2-2; D is uncertain. CDR3: CASSPPLTGELFF. CDR3 DNA sequence: TGTGCCAGTAGTCCCCCACTGACCGGGGAGCTGTTTTTT.